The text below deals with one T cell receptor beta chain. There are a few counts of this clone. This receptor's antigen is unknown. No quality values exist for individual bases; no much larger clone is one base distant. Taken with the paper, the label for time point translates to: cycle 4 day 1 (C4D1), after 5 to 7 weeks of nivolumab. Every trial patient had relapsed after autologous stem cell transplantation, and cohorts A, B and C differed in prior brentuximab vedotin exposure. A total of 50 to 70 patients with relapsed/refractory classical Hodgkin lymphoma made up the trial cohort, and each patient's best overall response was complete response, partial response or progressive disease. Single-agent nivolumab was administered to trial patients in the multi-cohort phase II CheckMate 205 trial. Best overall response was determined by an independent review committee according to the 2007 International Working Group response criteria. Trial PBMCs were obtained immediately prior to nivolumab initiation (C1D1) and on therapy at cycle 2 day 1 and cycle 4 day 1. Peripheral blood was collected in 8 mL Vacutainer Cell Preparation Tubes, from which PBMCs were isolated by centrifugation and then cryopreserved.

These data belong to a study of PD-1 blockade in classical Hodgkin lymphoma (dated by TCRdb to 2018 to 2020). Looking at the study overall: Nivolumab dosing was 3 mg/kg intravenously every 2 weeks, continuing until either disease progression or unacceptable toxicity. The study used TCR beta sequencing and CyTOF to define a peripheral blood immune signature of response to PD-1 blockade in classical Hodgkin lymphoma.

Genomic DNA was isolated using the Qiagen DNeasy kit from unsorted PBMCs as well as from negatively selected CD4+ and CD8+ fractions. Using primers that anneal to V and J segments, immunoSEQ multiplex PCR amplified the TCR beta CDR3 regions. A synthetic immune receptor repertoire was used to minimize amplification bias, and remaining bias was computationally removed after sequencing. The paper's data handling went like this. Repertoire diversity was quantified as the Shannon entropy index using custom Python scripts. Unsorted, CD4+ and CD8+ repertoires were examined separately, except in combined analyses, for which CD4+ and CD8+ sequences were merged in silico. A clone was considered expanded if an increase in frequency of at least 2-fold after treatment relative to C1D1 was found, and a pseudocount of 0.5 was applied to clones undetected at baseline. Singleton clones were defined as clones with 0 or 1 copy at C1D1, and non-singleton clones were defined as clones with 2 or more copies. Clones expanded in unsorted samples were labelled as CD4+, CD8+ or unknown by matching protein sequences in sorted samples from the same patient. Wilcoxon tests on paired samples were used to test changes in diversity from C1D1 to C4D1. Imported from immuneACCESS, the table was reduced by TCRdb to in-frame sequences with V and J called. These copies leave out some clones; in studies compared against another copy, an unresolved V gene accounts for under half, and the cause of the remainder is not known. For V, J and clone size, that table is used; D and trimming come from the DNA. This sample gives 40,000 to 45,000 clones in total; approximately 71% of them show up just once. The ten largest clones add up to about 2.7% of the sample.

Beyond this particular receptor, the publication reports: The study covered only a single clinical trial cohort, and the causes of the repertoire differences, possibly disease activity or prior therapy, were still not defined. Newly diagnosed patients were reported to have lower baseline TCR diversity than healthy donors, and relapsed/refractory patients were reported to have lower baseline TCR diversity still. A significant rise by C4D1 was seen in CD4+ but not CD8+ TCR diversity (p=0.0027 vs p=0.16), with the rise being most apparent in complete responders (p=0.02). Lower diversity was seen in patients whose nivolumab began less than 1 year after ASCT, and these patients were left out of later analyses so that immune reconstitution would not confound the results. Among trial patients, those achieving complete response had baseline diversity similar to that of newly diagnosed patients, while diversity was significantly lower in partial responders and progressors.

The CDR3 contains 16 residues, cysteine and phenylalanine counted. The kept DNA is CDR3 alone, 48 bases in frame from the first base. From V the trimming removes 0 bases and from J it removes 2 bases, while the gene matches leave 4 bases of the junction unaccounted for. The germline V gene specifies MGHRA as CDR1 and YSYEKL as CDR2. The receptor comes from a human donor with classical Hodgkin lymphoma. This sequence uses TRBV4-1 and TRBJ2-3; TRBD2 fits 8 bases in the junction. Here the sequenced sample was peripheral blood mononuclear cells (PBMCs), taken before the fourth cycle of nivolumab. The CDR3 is CASSQDQAGATDTQYF. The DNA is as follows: TGCGCCAGCAGCCAAGATCAAGCGGGGGCCACAGATACGCAGTATTTT.